This TCR beta chain comes out of a study of shared clonotypes between healthy human individuals. At the level of the study: For every donor, three CD4 naive, three CD4 memory, two CD8 naive and one CD8 memory plates were used.

CDR1 is MDHEN, CDR2 SYDVKM, per germline. CDR3 length equals 14 residues. V lost 2 bases and J lost 4; bases outside the gene matches: 2. Profiled with immunoSEQ multiplex PCR; TCRdb holds only in-frame clones, not every one. Of about 2.4 million clones in the sample, 93% were seen once. A note on this clone: The sample contains more than one DNA sequence encoding this CDR3.

The chain carries TRBV28 and TRBJ1-5, with TRBD1 matching 7 bases. The specimen sequenced was naive CD4+ T cells from PBMCs. Sample subset: CD45RA+ positively selected. The clonotype originates from a man between 18 and 29 years old in good health. Some clones in this sample may be carry-over from other donors' samples. For the CDR3, the DNA is TGTGCCAGCAGTTTAACAGGGGAAAATCAGCCCCAGCATTTT. Its translation: CASSLTGENQPQHF.